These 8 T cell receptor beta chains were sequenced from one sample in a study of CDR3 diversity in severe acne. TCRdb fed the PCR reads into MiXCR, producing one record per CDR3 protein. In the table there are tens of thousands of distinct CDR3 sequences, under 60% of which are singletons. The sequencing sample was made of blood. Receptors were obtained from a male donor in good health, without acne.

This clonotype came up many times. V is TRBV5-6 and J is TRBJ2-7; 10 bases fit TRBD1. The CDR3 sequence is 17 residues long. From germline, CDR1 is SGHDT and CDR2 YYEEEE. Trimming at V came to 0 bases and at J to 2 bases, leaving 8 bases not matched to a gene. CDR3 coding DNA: TGTGCCAGCAGCTTGGATTCAGCCGGGACAGGGGCCTACGAGCAGTACTTC. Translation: CASSLDSAGTGAYEQYF.

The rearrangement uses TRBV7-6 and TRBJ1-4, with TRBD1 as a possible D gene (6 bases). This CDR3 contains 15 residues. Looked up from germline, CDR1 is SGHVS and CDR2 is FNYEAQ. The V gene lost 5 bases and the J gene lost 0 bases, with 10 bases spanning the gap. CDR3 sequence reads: CASSLRQATNEKLFF. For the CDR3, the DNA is TGTGCCAGCAGCCTCCGACAGGCAACTAATGAAAAACTGTTTTTT.

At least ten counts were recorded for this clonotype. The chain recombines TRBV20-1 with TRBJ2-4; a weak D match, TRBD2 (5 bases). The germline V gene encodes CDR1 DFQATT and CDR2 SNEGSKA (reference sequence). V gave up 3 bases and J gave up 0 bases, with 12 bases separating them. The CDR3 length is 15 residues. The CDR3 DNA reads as TGCAGTGCTAGGAGGAGGCAAATAGCCAAAAACATTCAGTACTTC. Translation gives CSARRRQIAKNIQYF.

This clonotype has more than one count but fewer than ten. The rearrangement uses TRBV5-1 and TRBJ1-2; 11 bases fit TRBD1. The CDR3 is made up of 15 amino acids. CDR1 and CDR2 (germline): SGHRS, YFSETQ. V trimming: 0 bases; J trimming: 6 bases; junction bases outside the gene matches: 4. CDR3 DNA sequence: TGCGCCAGCAGCTTGGTCGGGACAGGGGGTAATGGCTACACCTTC. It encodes CASSLVGTGGNGYTF.

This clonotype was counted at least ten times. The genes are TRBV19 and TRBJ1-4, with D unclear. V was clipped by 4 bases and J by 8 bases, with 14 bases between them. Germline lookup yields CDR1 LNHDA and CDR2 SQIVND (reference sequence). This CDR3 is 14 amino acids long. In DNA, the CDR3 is TGTGCCAGTAGTACGGGTCAAGGGAGGGAAAAACTGTTTTTT. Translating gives CASSTGQGREKLFF.

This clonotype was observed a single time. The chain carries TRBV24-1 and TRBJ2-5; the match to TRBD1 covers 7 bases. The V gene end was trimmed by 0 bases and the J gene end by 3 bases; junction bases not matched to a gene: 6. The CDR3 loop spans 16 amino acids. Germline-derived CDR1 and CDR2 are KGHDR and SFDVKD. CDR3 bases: TGTGCCACCAGTGATTTGATAGGGGGCGAAGAAGAGACCCAGTACTTC. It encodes CATSDLIGGEEETQYF.

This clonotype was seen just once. The CDR3 nucleotides read TGTGCCAGCAGTTACTCATCCGGTCTCCCCTACGAGCAGTACTTC. It is translated as CASSYSSGLPYEQYF. The V call is TRBV25-1, the J call TRBJ2-7, with D uncertain. CDR3 length: 15 amino acids. Per germline, CDR1 MGHDK and CDR2 SYGVNS. Trimming removed 5 bases at V and 2 bases at J, with 16 bases between.

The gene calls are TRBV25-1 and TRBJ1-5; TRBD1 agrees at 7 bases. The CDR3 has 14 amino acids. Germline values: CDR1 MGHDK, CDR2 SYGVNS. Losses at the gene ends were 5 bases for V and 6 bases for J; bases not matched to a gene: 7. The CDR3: CASSLTGPSQPQHF. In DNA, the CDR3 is TGTGCCAGCAGTCTGACAGGGCCTAGTCAGCCCCAGCATTTT.